Listed below are T cell receptor beta chains from one sample, sequenced in a study of molecular identifiers for immune sequencing clone quantification. TCRdb analysed the PCR reads with MiXCR anew, one entry per CDR3 protein. The data contain about half a million distinct CDR3 sequences, around 23% of them singletons. The sequenced sample consisted of naive CD8+ T cells from blood, with Jurkat cell RNA spiked in. These receptor sequences come from a human donor in good health. Some libraries in this study had Jurkat cell RNA spiked in. Both conserved end residues are part of each CDR3. The D gene is left open where the match is weak. Clone size is shown for a subset of rows, as once, few, many or a class of expanded clone.

cdr3_nt cdr3_aa d_call j_call v_call clone_size
TGTGCCAGCAGGAGGGATGGTTGGGGACAGGGGGTCTACGAGCAGTACTTC CASRRDGWGQGVYEQYF TRBD1 TRBJ2-7 TRBV25-1 many
TGTGCCAGCATCTCAATTGGGGTCCTAACCTACGAGCAGTACTTC CASISIGVLTYEQYF NA TRBJ2-7 TRBV6-2/TRBV6-3 few
TGTGCCAGTAGTATAGGGGGGGACGGTCAGCCCCAGCATTTT CASSIGGDGQPQHF NA TRBJ1-5 TRBV19 NA
TGTGCCAGCAGCCATATACACAGGGGTCAAGAGACCCAGTACTTC CASSHIHRGQETQYF TRBD1 TRBJ2-5 TRBV7-8 few
TGTGCCAGCAGTTTGCGGGAACCCTACGAGCAGTACTTC CASSLREPYEQYF NA TRBJ2-7 TRBV28 few
TGTGCCAGCAGGTTCGACAGGGGCCAAGAGACCCAGTACTTC CASRFDRGQETQYF TRBD1 TRBJ2-5 TRBV12-3/TRBV12-4 many
TGTGCCAGCAGCACACGGTACCTGGCGGATACGCAGTATTTT CASSTRYLADTQYF NA TRBJ2-3 TRBV28 many
TGCAGTGCTATAATGAACACTGAAGCTTTCTTT CSAIMNTEAFF NA TRBJ1-1 TRBV20-1 NA
TGCAGTGCTAGAGTCAATGTTAACAGGGAAATGAGCACAGATACGCAGTATTTT CSARVNVNREMSTDTQYF NA TRBJ2-3 TRBV20-1 few
TGTGCCAGCAGCCCGAGCGGGAGCTCCTACAATGAGCAGTTCTTC CASSPSGSSYNEQFF TRBD2 TRBJ2-1 TRBV7-9 many
TGCGCCAGCAGCCAAGAAATAGGGGGGGTGCGGGGCTACGAGCAGTACTTC CASSQEIGGVRGYEQYF NA TRBJ2-7 TRBV4-3 NA
TGTGCCAGCAGCTTGGCAGGGGAGGTGAATGGCTACACCTTC CASSLAGEVNGYTF NA TRBJ1-2 TRBV5-4 NA
TGTGCCAGCAGTTACTCGGGGACCTCGCCGACTAATGAGCAGTTCTTC CASSYSGTSPTNEQFF NA TRBJ2-1 TRBV6-5 many
TGTGCCAGTATGGATCTGGGAATTGATGGACTGTTTTTT CASMDLGIDGLFF NA TRBJ1-4 TRBV19 NA
TGTGCCAGCAGCCAAGATAGAAGGAATTCACCCCTCCACTTT CASSQDRRNSPLHF NA TRBJ1-6 TRBV14 few
TGCGCCAGCAGCCAAGAGAATTTCCAAGAAGCTTTCTTT CASSQENFQEAFF NA TRBJ1-1 TRBV4-3 many
TGTGCCAGCAGCGCGGGACTAGCGGGGTCTTTTGGCACAGATACGCAGTATTTT CASSAGLAGSFGTDTQYF TRBD2 TRBJ2-3 TRBV11-2 few
TGTGCCAGCAGTTTCGTTTCGGCAGGGGGCACCGGGGAGCTGTTTTTT CASSFVSAGGTGELFF TRBD1 TRBJ2-2 TRBV12-3/TRBV12-4 few
TGTGCCAGCACCCAAAACTCCCCAAGGGAATGGTATGGCTACACCTTC CASTQNSPREWYGYTF NA TRBJ1-2 TRBV28 NA
TGTGCCAGCAGTTACTCGATAGGGGCAGGGGACGAGCAGTACTTC CASSYSIGAGDEQYF NA TRBJ2-7 TRBV6-2/TRBV6-3 NA
TGTGCCAGTAGTATAATTGGCAACACCGGGGAGCTGTTTTTT CASSIIGNTGELFF NA TRBJ2-2 TRBV19 NA
TGTGCCGGTCAAGACTCAGCGGGTGACAATGAGCAGTTCTTC CAGQDSAGDNEQFF NA TRBJ2-1 TRBV11-2 few
TGTGCCAGCAGCTCCACTCCGGACAGGGCAGGGGCCGGGGAGCTGTTTTTT CASSSTPDRAGAGELFF TRBD1 TRBJ2-2 TRBV7-9 few
TGTGCCAGCAGCTTAGCGGACAGCTACCAAGAGACCCAGTACTTC CASSLADSYQETQYF NA TRBJ2-5 TRBV7-9 NA
TGTGCCAGCAGCTACGGCCCAGATCAGCCCCAGCATTTT CASSYGPDQPQHF NA TRBJ1-5 TRBV11-2 NA
TGTGCCAGCAGTTATGGCAGGTGGACCGGGGAGCTGTTTTTT CASSYGRWTGELFF NA TRBJ2-2 TRBV6-5 many
TGTGCCAGCAGCCAAGGTCCGCGTTACGAGCGGTACTTC CASSQGPRYERYF NA TRBJ2-7 TRBV3-1 NA
TGTGCCAGCAGTCTACAGGGGGCTGATGAGCAGTTCTTC CASSLQGADEQFF TRBD1 TRBJ2-1 TRBV5-4 many
TGCGCCAGCAGCCAAGGTCGGCGGGCCGGGGAGCTGTTTTTT CASSQGRRAGELFF NA TRBJ2-2 TRBV4-3 NA
TGTGCCAGCAGTCCCCCGGGACTAGCCTCCTGGGATACGCAGTATTTT CASSPPGLASWDTQYF TRBD2 TRBJ2-3 TRBV6-5 NA
TGCAGCGTTGACCCCGACAGGGGGCGGCTGGGCACAGATACGCAGTATTTT CSVDPDRGRLGTDTQYF TRBD1 TRBJ2-3 TRBV29-1 many
TGTGCCAGCAGTGAAGGTGCAGGGCCGAATCAGCCCCAGCATTTT CASSEGAGPNQPQHF NA TRBJ1-5 TRBV2 many
TGTGCCAGCAGTTTTACAGGGTTTCAGCCCCAGCATTTT CASSFTGFQPQHF NA TRBJ1-5 TRBV27 few
TGTGCCAGCAGCACCCTAGCGGGGGGGCTGAAAGAGACCCAGTACTTC CASSTLAGGLKETQYF TRBD2 TRBJ2-5 TRBV12-3/TRBV12-4 NA
TGTGCCAGCAGTCCTGACAGGGTCGGAACTGCAGCTCTCTTT CASSPDRVGTAALF TRBD1 TRBJ1-1 TRBV5-6 NA
TGCGCCAGCAGCCAAGGGCTAGCGGGAGTGTCAGATACGCAGTATTTT CASSQGLAGVSDTQYF TRBD2 TRBJ2-3 TRBV4-1 few
TGTGCCAGCAGCAACGTAGGGGCTCACGAAAAACTGTTTTTT CASSNVGAHEKLFF NA TRBJ1-4 TRBV21-1 NA
TGTGCCAGCAGTTTGTCGACTAGCGGTCAGCAGTACTTC CASSLSTSGQQYF TRBD2 TRBJ2-7 TRBV28 many
TGCGCCAGCAGCCAAGAGGTAGCGGGGTCTTACGAGCAGTACTTC CASSQEVAGSYEQYF TRBD2 TRBJ2-7 TRBV4-3 NA
TGTGCCAGCGGTAGACAGGACAATGAGCAGTTCTTC CASGRQDNEQFF NA TRBJ2-1 TRBV12-3/TRBV12-4 few
TGTGCCATCAGTAACGACAGGTACTCTGGAAACACCATATATTTT CAISNDRYSGNTIYF NA TRBJ1-3 TRBV10-3 NA
TGTGCCAGCAGCCCGACCCTTGGGGGGGCTGAGGAATTAGACTCTGGGGCCAACGTCCTGACTTTC CASSPTLGGAEELDSGANVLTF NA TRBJ2-6 TRBV7-9 many
TGCAGCTCGAGGGTGGCCTACAATGAGCAGTTCTTC CSSRVAYNEQFF NA TRBJ2-1 TRBV29-1 few
TGTGCCAGCAGCCCCCCAGCGGCAATGGCATGGGGGCAGTACTTC CASSPPAAMAWGQYF NA TRBJ2-7 TRBV11-2 NA